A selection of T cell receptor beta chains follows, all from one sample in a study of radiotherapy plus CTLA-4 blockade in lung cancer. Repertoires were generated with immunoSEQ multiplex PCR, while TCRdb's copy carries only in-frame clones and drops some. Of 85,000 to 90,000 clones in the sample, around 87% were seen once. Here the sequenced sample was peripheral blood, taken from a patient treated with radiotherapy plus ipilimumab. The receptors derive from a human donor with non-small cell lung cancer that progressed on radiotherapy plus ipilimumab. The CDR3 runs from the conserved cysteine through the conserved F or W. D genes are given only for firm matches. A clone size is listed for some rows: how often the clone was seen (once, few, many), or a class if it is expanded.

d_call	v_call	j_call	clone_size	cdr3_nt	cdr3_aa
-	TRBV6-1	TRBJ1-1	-	TGTGCCAGCAAAGTTTTTGGGCAGGGGAACACTGAAGCTTTCTTT	CASKVFGQGNTEAFF
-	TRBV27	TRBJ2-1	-	TGTGCCAGCAGAAATTACAATGAGCAGTTCTTC	CASRNYNEQFF
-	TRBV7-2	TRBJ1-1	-	TGTGCCAGCGTTCAAGGGTGGGGCACTGAAGCTTTCTTT	CASVQGWGTEAFF
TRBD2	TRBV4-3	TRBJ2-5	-	TGCGCCAGCAGCCAAGATAGCCTAGCGGGGTACCAAGAGACCCAGTACTTC	CASSQDSLAGYQETQYF
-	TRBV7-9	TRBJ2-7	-	TGTGCCAGCAGCTTAGGAGGGGGGCTCCGGTCTTTTGGCGAGCAGTACTTC	CASSLGGGLRSFGEQYF
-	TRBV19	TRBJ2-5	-	TGTGCCAGTAGTATAGATCCTTCGGGCATAGAGACCCAGTACTTC	CASSIDPSGIETQYF
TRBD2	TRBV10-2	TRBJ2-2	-	TGCGCCAGCAGTGAGAGGATAGCGGGAGGGAACACCGGGGAGCTGTTTTTT	CASSERIAGGNTGELFF
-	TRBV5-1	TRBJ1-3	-	TGCGCCAGCAGCCCCTGGGGGGCGACTGGAAACACCATATATTTT	CASSPWGATGNTIYF
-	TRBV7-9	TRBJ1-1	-	TGTGCCAGCAGCTTAGAAGGTCCAGGGCGTGAAGCTTTCTTT	CASSLEGPGREAFF
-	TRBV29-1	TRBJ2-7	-	TGCAGCGCCCTGCTGGGTCGGGAGCAGTACTTC	CSALLGREQYF
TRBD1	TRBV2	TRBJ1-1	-	TGTGCCAGCAGTCCTGAGGGACAGTTAACTGAAGCTTTCTTT	CASSPEGQLTEAFF
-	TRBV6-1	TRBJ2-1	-	TGTGCCGGTCAGGTTAGCTCCTACAATGAGCAGTTCTTC	CAGQVSSYNEQFF
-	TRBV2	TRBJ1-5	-	TGTGCCAGCAGTGAAGTTTCCAATAATCAGCCCCAGCATTTT	CASSEVSNNQPQHF
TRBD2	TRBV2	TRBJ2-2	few	TGTGCCAGCAGAGGCCGTGGACTAGCCCAGAACACCGGGGAGCTGTTTTTT	CASRGRGLAQNTGELFF
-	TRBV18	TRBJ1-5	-	TGTGCCAGCTCACCAGATGCGAAGCGAGGGCAGCCCCAGCATTTT	CASSPDAKRGQPQHF
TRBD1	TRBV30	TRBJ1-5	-	TGTGCCTGGAGTACCAGGACAGGGGGCAATCAGCCCCAGCATTTT	CAWSTRTGGNQPQHF
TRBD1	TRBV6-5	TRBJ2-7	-	TGTGCCAGCAGTTCCGGGACAGCGATCCTCTACGAGCAGTACTTC	CASSSGTAILYEQYF
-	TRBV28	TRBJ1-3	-	TGTGCTACTACGTCGGGGACTGGAAACACCATATATTTT	CATTSGTGNTIYF
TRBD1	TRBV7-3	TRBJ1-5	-	TGTGCCAGCAGCCGGGACAGGTGGAAATTTGTTTCAAATCAGCCCCAGCATTTT	CASSRDRWKFVSNQPQHF
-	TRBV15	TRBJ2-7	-	TGTGCCACCAGCAGCGCCGGGCGGGGCGAGCAGTACTTC	CATSSAGRGEQYF
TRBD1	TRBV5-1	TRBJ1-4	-	TGCGCCAGCAGCTCAGGGGGGACAGGGACGAATGAAAAACTGTTTTTT	CASSSGGTGTNEKLFF
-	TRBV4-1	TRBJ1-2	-	TGCGCCAGCAGCCCCGGACCGTCTAACTATGGCTACACCTTC	CASSPGPSNYGYTF
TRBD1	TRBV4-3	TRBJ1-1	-	TGCGCCAGCAGCCAAACCGGACAGGGAATGAACACTGAAGCTTTCTTT	CASSQTGQGMNTEAFF
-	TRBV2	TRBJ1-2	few	TGTGCCAGCCGATACACAGGGATTGCGGCTGGCTACACCTTC	CASRYTGIAAGYTF
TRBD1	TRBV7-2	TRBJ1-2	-	TGTGCCAGCAGCCTCGGACAGGACCAGAGCTTC	CASSLGQDQSF
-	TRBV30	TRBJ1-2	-	TGTGCCTGGAACAGAGGAGTCTATGGCTACACCTTC	CAWNRGVYGYTF
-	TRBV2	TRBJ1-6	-	TGTGCCAGCAGTGAAGGGGGCGTTAATTCACCCCTCCACTTT	CASSEGGVNSPLHF
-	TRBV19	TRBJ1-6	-	TGTGCCAGTAGAACGTCGGGGAGCTCCTATAATTCACCCCTCCACTTT	CASRTSGSSYNSPLHF
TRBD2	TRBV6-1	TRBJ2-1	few	TGTGCCAGCATCCAAAGGCCTAGCGGTTACAATGAGCAGTTCTTC	CASIQRPSGYNEQFF